These T cell receptor beta chains were read from a single sample in a study of CD8+ T cells in alopecia areata. Clones were sequenced by immunoSEQ multiplex PCR, and TCRdb holds only the in-frame ones, with some missing. The sample has almost 250,000 clones, 67% seen once. The sequencing used CD4+ T cells sorted from blood, collected at week 0. These receptors all stem from a human donor with alopecia areata. CDR3s include the opening cysteine and the closing phenylalanine or tryptophan. Each record gives: V gene, J gene, clone size, D gene, CDR3 DNA, CDR3 protein. D genes are given only for firm matches. Only some rows state a clone size, as once, few, many or a class for expanded clones.

TRBV29-1	TRBJ1-4	-	-	TGCAGCGTTGCCGGGGCGGATGAAAAACTGTTTTTT	CSVAGADEKLFF
TRBV29-1	TRBJ2-7	-	-	TGCAGCGCTGGGTGGGCTAGCAGCGAGCAGTACTTC	CSAGWASSEQYF
TRBV13	TRBJ1-2	-	-	TGTGCCAGCAGCTTAGGACGCTATGGCTACACCTTC	CASSLGRYGYTF
TRBV9	TRBJ2-1	-	-	TGTGCCAGCAGCGTAGCTGGGGGGTTCTCCTACAATGAGCAGTTCTTC	CASSVAGGFSYNEQFF
TRBV6-1	TRBJ2-7	few	-	TGTGCCAGCTCCACGGGGCTCTCCTACGAGCAGTACTTC	CASSTGLSYEQYF
TRBV29-1	TRBJ2-2	few	TRBD1	TGCAGCGCCGGGACAGCGAACACCGGGGAGCTGTTTTTT	CSAGTANTGELFF
TRBV10-3	TRBJ1-1	-	-	TGTGCCATCAGTCCTCAGGGTGGCACTGAAGCTTTCTTT	CAISPQGGTEAFF
TRBV2	TRBJ1-2	few	-	TGTGCCAGCAGGAGGGGCCAGAACTATGGCTACACCTTC	CASRRGQNYGYTF
TRBV25-1	TRBJ2-7	-	-	TGTGCCAGCTCCCGAAGACTCGATTCCTACGAGCAGTACTTC	CASSRRLDSYEQYF
TRBV15	TRBJ1-5	-	-	TGTGCCACCAGCAGAGACAGGGCGGGTCAGCCCCAGCATTTT	CATSRDRAGQPQHF
TRBV6-1	TRBJ2-1	-	-	TGTGCCAGCTCCAGGGTCCTGGGGAATGAGCAGTTCTTC	CASSRVLGNEQFF
TRBV4-2	TRBJ1-1	-	TRBD1	TGTGCCAGCAGCCAGCCCGGACAGGGCGGCACTGAAGCTTTCTTT	CASSQPGQGGTEAFF
TRBV25-1	TRBJ1-6	-	-	TGTGCCAGCAGTGTCTCCGGGGGCCAAAATTCACCCCTCCACTTT	CASSVSGGQNSPLHF
TRBV4-1	TRBJ2-1	-	-	TGCGCCAGCAGCCAAGGCTGGGTGGGCTCCTACAATGAGCAGTTCTTC	CASSQGWVGSYNEQFF
TRBV29-1	TRBJ1-2	-	TRBD1	TGCAGCGTTGAAGGTCTCGGACAGGACTATGGCTACACCTTC	CSVEGLGQDYGYTF
TRBV30	TRBJ2-5	-	-	TGTGCCTGGAGTGCTGGGGAGACCCAGTACTTC	CAWSAGETQYF
TRBV29-1	TRBJ2-7	-	-	TGCAGCGTTGTGGGGGTCCTCTCCTACGAGCAGTACTTC	CSVVGVLSYEQYF
TRBV15	TRBJ1-6	-	-	TGTGCCACCAGCAGAGAATTTGGGGATGGGATTTCACCCCTCCACTTT	CATSREFGDGISPLHF
TRBV5-1	TRBJ2-2	few	-	TGCGCCAGCAGCTTGGAGGCAGCCTTTTCCGGGGAGCTGTTTTTT	CASSLEAAFSGELFF
TRBV29-1	TRBJ1-4	-	-	TGCAGCGTTGCGATCGGAGGCGAAAAACTGTTTTTT	CSVAIGGEKLFF
TRBV10-3	TRBJ2-3	-	-	TGTGCCATCAGTCCCCTAGAATCTACAGATACGCAGTATTTT	CAISPLESTDTQYF
TRBV30	TRBJ2-1	few	TRBD2	TGTGCCTGGAGTGCAATCGGGGGGGCCTACAATGAGCAGTTCTTC	CAWSAIGGAYNEQFF
TRBV30	TRBJ1-2	-	TRBD1	TGTGCCTGGAGGGGACAGGGAGTCGGTGGCTACACCTTC	CAWRGQGVGGYTF
TRBV19	TRBJ1-5	once	-	TGTGCCAGTAGAAGTGAGGGAGGCATGAGTCAGCCCCAGCATTTT	CASRSEGGMSQPQHF
TRBV19	TRBJ2-3	-	TRBD1	TGTGCCAGTAGTAAGCAGGGGGTTGTAGATACGCAGTATTTT	CASSKQGVVDTQYF